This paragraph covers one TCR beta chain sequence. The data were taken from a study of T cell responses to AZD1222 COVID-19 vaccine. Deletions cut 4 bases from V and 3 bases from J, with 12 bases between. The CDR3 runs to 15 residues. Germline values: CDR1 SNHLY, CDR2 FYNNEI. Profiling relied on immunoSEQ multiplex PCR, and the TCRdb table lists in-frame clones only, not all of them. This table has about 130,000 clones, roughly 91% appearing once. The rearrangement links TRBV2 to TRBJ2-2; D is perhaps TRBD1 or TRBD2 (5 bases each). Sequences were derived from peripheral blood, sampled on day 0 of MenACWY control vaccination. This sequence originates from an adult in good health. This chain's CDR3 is CASSGARGDTGELFF. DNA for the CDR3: TGTGCCAGCAGTGGGGCTAGAGGGGACACCGGGGAGCTGTTTTTT. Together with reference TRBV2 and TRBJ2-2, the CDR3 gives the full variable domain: EPEVTQTPSHQVTQMGQEVILRCVPISNHLYFYWYRQILGQKVEFLVSFYNNEISEKSEIFDDQFSVERPDGSNFTLKIRSTKLEDSAMYFCASSGARGDTGELFFGEGSRLTVL.